One and the same sample provided the 23 T cell receptor beta chains below, sequenced in a study of cytomegalovirus exposure and HLA in healthy donors. Primers: 60 Vbeta forward and 13 Jbeta reverse. Sequencing used immunoSEQ multiplex PCR; TCRdb keeps in-frame clones, though not all of them. This table holds over 55,000 clones, 65% to 85% found once. What was sequenced was PBMCs. The receptors originated from a male donor in good health and CMV-seronegative.

CDR3 sequence reads: CASSPGFGELFF. Written as DNA, the CDR3 is TGTGCCAGCAGCCCCGGTTTCGGGGAGCTGTTTTTT. The rearrangement joins TRBV5-4 to TRBJ2-2; D is unresolved. Germline values: CDR1 SGHNT, CDR2 YYREEE (reference sequence). This CDR3 is built from 12 residues. V was pared by 4 bases and J by 7 bases, with 8 bases between.

The chain joins TRBV9 to TRBJ2-5; the match to TRBD1 covers 7 bases. The CDR3 contains 13 residues. Trimming at V came to 4 bases and at J to 3 bases, leaving 3 bases not matched to a gene. Germline V lookup: CDR1 SGDLS, CDR2 YYNGEE. The CDR3: CASSTGTEETQYF. As DNA, the CDR3 is TGTGCCAGCAGCACCGGGACAGAAGAGACCCAGTACTTC.

This chain uses TRBV7-9 with TRBJ2-7, with TRBD1 identical over 9 bases. The CDR3 runs to 14 residues. The V gene end was trimmed by 1 base and the J gene end by 2 bases; junction bases not matched to a gene: 0. Germline CDR1 is SEHNR and CDR2 is FQNEAQ (reference sequence). CDR3 residues: CASSLGTGAYEQYF. In nucleotides, the CDR3 is TGTGCCAGCAGCTTAGGGACAGGGGCCTACGAGCAGTACTTC.

The V gene is TRBV29-1, the J gene TRBJ1-2; D might be TRBD1 (6 bases). Germline CDR1 and CDR2: SQVTM and ANQGSEA. The CDR3 runs 13 residues. V was cut by 7 bases and J by 1 base, with 13 bases left in between. CDR3 amino acids: CSARDNFNYGYTF. The DNA of the CDR3 is TGCAGCGCCCGGGACAATTTTAACTATGGCTACACCTTC.

V is TRBV5-6 and J is TRBJ2-3; the D gene is possibly TRBD1 (5 bases). V lost 0 bases to trimming and J lost 5 bases, with 13 bases between them. From germline, CDR1 is SGHDT and CDR2 YYEEEE. This CDR3 is 15 amino acids long. The CDR3 here is CASSLGQGPRDTQYF. CDR3 DNA sequence: TGTGCCAGCAGCTTGGGCCAGGGTCCCAGAGATACGCAGTATTTT. The entire variable domain, with the rest obtained from reference TRBV5-6 and TRBJ2-3, is as follows: DAGVTQSPTHLIKTRGQQVTLRCSPKSGHDTVSWYQQALGQGPQFIFQYYEEEERQRGNFPDRFSGHQFPNYSSELNVNALLLGDSALYLCASSLGQGPRDTQYFGPGTRLTVL.

This clone was recorded a few times. The chain links TRBV27 to TRBJ2-3; 9 bases line up with TRBD2. Germline trimming cut 5 bases from V and 0 bases from J; bases unmatched to any gene: 6. This CDR3 has 16 amino acids. Per the germline V gene, CDR1 is MNHEY and CDR2 is SMNVEV (reference sequence). CDR3 region: CASSIPSGVSTDTQYF. The CDR3 region has the DNA TGTGCCAGCAGTATCCCTAGCGGGGTTAGCACAGATACGCAGTATTTT.

The rearrangement joins TRBV5-4 to TRBJ1-2, with TRBD1 matching 7 bases. Trimming removed 4 bases from V and 6 bases from J; junction bases left unmatched: 6. The CDR3 is made up of 13 amino acids. The germline CDR1 and CDR2 sequences are SGHNT and YYREEE (reference sequence). The CDR3 here is CASSPDREDGYTF. The DNA of the CDR3 is TGTGCCAGCAGCCCCGACAGGGAAGATGGCTACACCTTC.

This chain joins TRBV5-1 and TRBJ2-3; D is perhaps TRBD1 (5 bases). The V end was cut by 4 bases, the J end by 3 bases, with 18 bases between. Germline lookup yields CDR1 SGHRS and CDR2 YFSETQ. This CDR3 is built from 16 residues. The CDR3 DNA follows: TGCGCCAGCAGCGTCCCACCAGGGCGTGGAACAGATACGCAGTATTTT. This translates into CASSVPPGRGTDTQYF. The full variable domain, with the rest looked up from reference TRBV5-1 and TRBJ2-3, is KAGVTQTPRYLIKTRGQQVTLSCSPISGHRSVSWYQQTPGQGLQFLFEYFSETQRNKGNFPGRFSGRQFSNSRSEMNVSTLELGDSALYLCASSVPPGRGTDTQYFGPGTRLTVL.

The genes are TRBV30 and TRBJ1-4; 9 bases match TRBD1. The ends lost 5 bases at V and 7 bases at J; junction bases unmatched: 8. This CDR3 spans 14 amino acids. CDR1 is GTSNPN, CDR2 SVGIG, per germline (reference sequence). The CDR3 region is CAWANRGHGEKLFF. The CDR3 bases are TGTGCCTGGGCTAACAGGGGGCACGGTGAAAAACTGTTTTTT.

The chain combines TRBV4-2 with TRBJ1-1; tentative D call: TRBD1 (5 bases). Germline V gives CDR1 LGHNA, CDR2 YNFKEQ. The V end was cut by 1 base, the J end by 0 bases, with 12 bases between. There are 16 residues in the CDR3. The CDR3 coding sequence is TGTGCCAGCAGCCAAGCCGGTGGGGGGATGAACACTGAAGCTTTCTTT. Protein product: CASSQAGGGMNTEAFF.

This clone appeared a single time. V and J are TRBV19 and TRBJ1-6; unclear D gene. Germline loops: CDR1 LNHDA, CDR2 SQIVND (reference sequence). The CDR3 has 13 residues. The ends were cut back, 6 bases at V and 7 bases at J, with 10 bases in the middle. The DNA of the CDR3 is TGTGCCAGTAGGAAAGACGGGAATTCACCCCTCCACTTT. It yields the protein CASRKDGNSPLHF.

This chain links TRBV7-9 with TRBJ1-2; TRBD1 is a possible D gene (6 bases). The V end lost 7 bases, the J end lost 11 bases, and 20 bases lay between the germline ends. The CDR3 has 13 amino acids. Germline CDR1 is SEHNR and CDR2 is FQNEAQ (reference sequence). For the CDR3, the DNA is TGTGCCAGCACAATGAGGGGGGGGTCGCGTTACACCTTC. This translates into CASTMRGGSRYTF.

The V and J genes are TRBV7-8 and TRBJ1-2; possibly TRBD1 for D (6 bases). Germline-derived CDR1 and CDR2 are SGHVS and FQNEAQ. This CDR3 is built from 18 residues. V was shortened by 1 base and J by 2 bases, with 20 bases between the two germline ends. CDR3 amino acids: CASSLDRAEPSVNYGYTF. DNA for the CDR3: TGTGCCAGCAGCTTAGACAGGGCTGAGCCCAGCGTAAACTATGGCTACACCTTC.

The chain combines TRBV19 with TRBJ2-1, with D tentatively TRBD1 (6 bases). CDR3 length: 12 amino acids. CDR1 LNHDA and CDR2 SQIVND come from the germline V gene (reference sequence). The germline V and J ends were trimmed by 1 base and 10 bases, with 8 bases remaining between them. The CDR3 loop reads CASSIGGREQFF. Written as DNA, the CDR3 is TGTGCCAGTAGTATAGGGGGGCGGGAGCAGTTCTTC.

This sequence joins TRBV19 and TRBJ1-1; D is ambiguous. The CDR3 has 14 amino acids. Looked up from germline, CDR1 is LNHDA and CDR2 is SQIVND (reference sequence). V lost 10 bases and J lost 0, with 15 bases in between. CDR3 DNA: TGTGCCACCTCCACCCATGCGATGAACACTGAAGCTTTCTTT. Residues: CATSTHAMNTEAFF.

The chain couples TRBV15 to TRBJ1-5; 10 bases align to TRBD1. The germline gives CDR1 LNHNV, CDR2 YYDKDF (reference sequence). The CDR3 runs to 15 residues. Trimming cost V 5 bases and J 6 bases; bases outside gene matches: 7. CDR3 sequence (DNA): TGTGCCACCAGCGACCGGGACAGGGGCCGTCAGCCCCAGCATTTT. Residues: CATSDRDRGRQPQHF.

V usage is TRBV6-6 and J usage is TRBJ2-7, with a tentative D call TRBD1 (6 bases). The V end lost 6 bases, the J end lost 0 bases, and 15 bases lay between the germline ends. The CDR3 has 15 amino acids. Germline V gene data show CDR1 as MNHNY and CDR2 as SVGAGI (reference sequence). The CDR3 DNA follows: TGTGCCAGCAGACAACCGGGACAAAGCTCCTACGAGCAGTACTTC. Amino acids: CASRQPGQSSYEQYF.

The genes are TRBV9 and TRBJ1-6; D might be TRBD1 (5 bases). The V end was cut by 5 bases, the J end by 3 bases, with 9 bases between. The V gene's germline CDR1 is SGDLS and CDR2 YYNGEE. This CDR3 contains 14 residues. CDR3 protein: CASSATDYNSPLHF. The CDR3 DNA sequence: TGTGCCAGCAGTGCGACAGACTATAATTCACCCCTCCACTTT.

V usage is TRBV7-2 and J usage is TRBJ2-5; D gene uncertain. The end of the DNA fits TRBJ2-7 better, so the J call may be wrong. This CDR3 has 12 amino acids. The germline V gene has CDR1 SGHTA and CDR2 FQGNSA. The CDR3 DNA reads as TGTGCCAGCAGCTTAGGTTCCTACGAGCAGTACTTC. This translates into CASSLGSYEQYF.

The chain links TRBV11-2 to TRBJ1-1, with unresolved D. Germline CDR1 reads SGHAT; CDR2 reads FQNNGV. The CDR3 is 16 amino acids. V was clipped by 1 base and J by 5 bases, with 17 bases between them. The CDR3, as DNA: TGTGCCAGCAGCTTAGTAGTTCCCAGCGGCGGGACTGAAGCTTTCTTT. This encodes CASSLVVPSGGTEAFF. Using reference TRBV11-2 and TRBJ1-1 for the parts outside the CDR3, the full variable domain is EAGVAQSPRYKIIEKRQSVAFWCNPISGHATLYWYQQILGQGPKLLIQFQNNGVVDDSQLPKDRFSAERLKGVDSTLKIQPAKLEDSAVYLCASSLVVPSGGTEAFFGQGTRLTVV.

This chain's CDR3 is CARSGSGGSYNEQFF. The DNA for the CDR3 is TGTGCCAGAAGCGGTAGCGGGGGGTCCTACAATGAGCAGTTCTTC. V and J are TRBV5-3 and TRBJ2-1; 10 nucleotides agree with TRBD2. TRBV5-3 is labeled an ORF, and its function is uncertain. The J segment lost 1 base and the V segment lost 4 bases, leaving 2 bases of the junction unmatched. The CDR3 is made up of 15 amino acids.

This clone was recorded once. At one end, the junction sequence differs from germline, possibly due to a read error. The sample has other DNA sequences that encode this CDR3 too. In DNA, the CDR3 is TGTGCTAGCAGCTTAGGTCCAGCGGGGATCACCGGGGAGCTGTTTTTT. Its translation is CASSLGPAGITGELFF. The chain carries TRBV7-2 and TRBJ2-2; TRBD2 matches 7 bases. Germline lookup yields CDR1 SGHTA and CDR2 FQGNSA. This CDR3 region has 16 residues.

The chain links TRBV19 to TRBJ1-1; D possibly corresponds to TRBD1 (5 bases). Trimming removed 1 base from V and 3 bases from J, with 9 bases in between. The CDR3 length is 14 residues. Germline V lookup: CDR1 LNHDA, CDR2 SQIVND (reference sequence). The CDR3 here is CASSIGGEYTEAFF. The CDR3 DNA reads as TGTGCCAGTAGTATAGGGGGGGAGTACACTGAAGCTTTCTTT.